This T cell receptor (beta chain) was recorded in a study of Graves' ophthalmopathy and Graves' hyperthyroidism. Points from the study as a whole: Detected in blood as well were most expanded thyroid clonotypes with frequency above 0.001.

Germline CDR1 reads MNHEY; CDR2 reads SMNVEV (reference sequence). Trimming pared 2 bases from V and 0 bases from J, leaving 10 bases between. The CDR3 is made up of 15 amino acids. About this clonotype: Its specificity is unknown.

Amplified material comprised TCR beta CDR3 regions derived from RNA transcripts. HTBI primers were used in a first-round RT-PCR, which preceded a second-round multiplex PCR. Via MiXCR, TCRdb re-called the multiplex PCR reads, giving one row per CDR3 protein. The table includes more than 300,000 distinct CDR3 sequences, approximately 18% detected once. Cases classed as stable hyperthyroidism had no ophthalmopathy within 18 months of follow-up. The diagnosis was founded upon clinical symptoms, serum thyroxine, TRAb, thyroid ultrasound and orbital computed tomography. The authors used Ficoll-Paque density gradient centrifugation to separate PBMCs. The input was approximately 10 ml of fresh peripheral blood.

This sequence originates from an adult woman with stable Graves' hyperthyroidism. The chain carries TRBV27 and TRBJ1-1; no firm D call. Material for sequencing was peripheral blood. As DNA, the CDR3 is TGTGCCAGCAGTTTAGACCCCTACATGAACACTGAAGCTTTCTTT. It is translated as CASSLDPYMNTEAFF.